The clone carrying this T cell receptor (beta chain) was found many times. No antigen is known for it. This CDR3 is built from 15 residues. Germline-derived CDR1 and CDR2 are DFQATT and SNEGSKA (reference sequence). With 0 bases removed from V and 4 bases from J, the gap between germline ends came to 13 bases. The data stem from a study of T cells in Graves' hyperthyroidism and ophthalmopathy. Study background: Once the initial diagnosis was made, peripheral blood was obtained before any treatment.

Study-wide points: Within blood appeared most thyroid clonotypes that had expanded above 0.001.

Amplification of TCR beta CDR3 regions was performed using RNA transcripts as template. Initially, a first-round RT-PCR of the TCR CDR3 employed the HTBI primer set. TCRdb processed the multiplex PCR reads anew with MiXCR; each CDR3 protein has one entry. Seen here are more than 150,000 distinct CDR3 sequences, 15% to 20% observed once, and the top ten hold roughly 30%. This chain connects TRBV20-1 to TRBJ2-1; D gene uncertain. The receptor's source is a woman aged 45 to 65 with Graves' hyperthyroidism. Source material: blood. DNA for the CDR3: TGCAGTGCTAGAGATCTAGTTGCGGATTACAATGAGCAGTTCTTC. Encoded protein: CSARDLVADYNEQFF.